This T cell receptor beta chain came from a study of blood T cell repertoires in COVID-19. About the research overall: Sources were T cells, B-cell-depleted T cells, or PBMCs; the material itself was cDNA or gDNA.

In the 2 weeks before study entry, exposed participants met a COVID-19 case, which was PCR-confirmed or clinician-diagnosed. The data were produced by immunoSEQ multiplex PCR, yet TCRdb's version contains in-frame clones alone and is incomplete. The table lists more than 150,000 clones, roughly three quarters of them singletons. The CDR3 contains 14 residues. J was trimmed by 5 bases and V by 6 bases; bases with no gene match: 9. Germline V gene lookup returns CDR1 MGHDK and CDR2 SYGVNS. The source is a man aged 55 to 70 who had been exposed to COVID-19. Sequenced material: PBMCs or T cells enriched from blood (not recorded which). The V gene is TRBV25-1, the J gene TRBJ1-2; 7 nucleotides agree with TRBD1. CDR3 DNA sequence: TGTGCCAGCAGACAAACAGGGGCCAGGTATGGCTACACCTTC. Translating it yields CASRQTGARYGYTF.